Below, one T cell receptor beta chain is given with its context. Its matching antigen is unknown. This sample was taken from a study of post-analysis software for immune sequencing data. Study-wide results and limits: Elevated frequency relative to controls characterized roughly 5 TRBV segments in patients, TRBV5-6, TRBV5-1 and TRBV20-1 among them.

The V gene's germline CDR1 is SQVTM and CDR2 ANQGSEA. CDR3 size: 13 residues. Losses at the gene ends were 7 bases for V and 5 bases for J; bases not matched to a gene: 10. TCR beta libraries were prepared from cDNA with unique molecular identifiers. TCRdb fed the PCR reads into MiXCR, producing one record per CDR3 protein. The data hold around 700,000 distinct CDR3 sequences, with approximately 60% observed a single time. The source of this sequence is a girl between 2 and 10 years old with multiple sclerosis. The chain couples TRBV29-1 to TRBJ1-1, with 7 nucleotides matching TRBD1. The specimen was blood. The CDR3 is CSGKEGARTEAFF. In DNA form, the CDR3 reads TGCAGCGGGAAGGAGGGGGCGAGGACTGAAGCTTTCTTT.